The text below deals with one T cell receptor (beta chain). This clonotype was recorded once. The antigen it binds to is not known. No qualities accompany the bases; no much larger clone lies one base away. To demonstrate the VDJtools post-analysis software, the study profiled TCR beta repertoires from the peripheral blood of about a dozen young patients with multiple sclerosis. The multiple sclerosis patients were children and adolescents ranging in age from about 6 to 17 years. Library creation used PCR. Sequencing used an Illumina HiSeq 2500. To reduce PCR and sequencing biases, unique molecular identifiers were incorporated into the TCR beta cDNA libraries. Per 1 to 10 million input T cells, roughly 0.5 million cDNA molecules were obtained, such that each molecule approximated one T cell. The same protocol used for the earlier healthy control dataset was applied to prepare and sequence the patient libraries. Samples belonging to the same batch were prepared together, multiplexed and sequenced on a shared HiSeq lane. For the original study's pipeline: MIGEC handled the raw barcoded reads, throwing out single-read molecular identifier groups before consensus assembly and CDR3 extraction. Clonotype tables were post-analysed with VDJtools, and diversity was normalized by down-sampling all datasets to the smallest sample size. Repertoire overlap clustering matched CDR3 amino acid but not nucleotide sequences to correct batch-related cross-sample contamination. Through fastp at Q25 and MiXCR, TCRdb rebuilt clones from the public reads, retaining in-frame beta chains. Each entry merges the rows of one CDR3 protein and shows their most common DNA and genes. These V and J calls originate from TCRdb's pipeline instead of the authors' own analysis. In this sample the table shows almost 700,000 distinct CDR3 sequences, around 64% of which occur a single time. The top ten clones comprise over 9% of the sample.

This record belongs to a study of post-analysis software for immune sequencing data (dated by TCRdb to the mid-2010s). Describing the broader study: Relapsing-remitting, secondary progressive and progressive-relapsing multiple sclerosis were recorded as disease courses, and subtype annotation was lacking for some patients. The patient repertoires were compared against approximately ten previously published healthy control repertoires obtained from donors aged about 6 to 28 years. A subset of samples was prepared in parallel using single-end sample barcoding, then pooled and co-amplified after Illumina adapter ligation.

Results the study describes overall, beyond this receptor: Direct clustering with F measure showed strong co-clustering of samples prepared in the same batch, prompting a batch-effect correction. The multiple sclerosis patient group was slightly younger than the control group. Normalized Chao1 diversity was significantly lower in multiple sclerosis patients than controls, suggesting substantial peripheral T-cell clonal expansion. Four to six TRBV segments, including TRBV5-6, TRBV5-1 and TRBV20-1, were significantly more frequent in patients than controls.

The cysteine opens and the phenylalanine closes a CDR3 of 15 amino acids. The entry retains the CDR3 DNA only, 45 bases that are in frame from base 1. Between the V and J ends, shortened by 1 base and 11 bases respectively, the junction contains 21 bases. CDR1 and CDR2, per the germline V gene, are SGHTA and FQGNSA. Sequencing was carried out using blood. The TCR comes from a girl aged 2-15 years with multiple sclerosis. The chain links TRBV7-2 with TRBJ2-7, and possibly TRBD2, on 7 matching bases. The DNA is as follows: TGTGCCAGCAGCTTAGGTCGGGGGCGGCGGGAGCCAAAGTACTTC. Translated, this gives CASSLGRGRREPKYF. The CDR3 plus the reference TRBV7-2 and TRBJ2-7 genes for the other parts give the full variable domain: GAGVSQSPSNKVTEKGKDVELRCDPISGHTALYWYRQSLGQGLEFLIYFQGNSAPDKSGLPSDRFSAERTGGSVSTLTIQRTQQEDSAVYLCASSLGRGRREPKYFGPGTRLTVT.